This T cell receptor beta chain came from a study of blood T cell repertoires in COVID-19. In the study overall: Acute and convalescent COVID-19 specimens originated in the United States, Italy and Spain. T cells, B-cell-depleted T cells, or PBMCs supplied cDNA or gDNA.

Per the study methods: Reference gene primer amplification gave nucleated cell count estimates. Clones were sequenced by immunoSEQ multiplex PCR, and TCRdb holds only the in-frame ones, with some missing. That table furnishes V, J and clone size, whereas the DNA furnished D and trimming. The data contain roughly 250,000 clones, 81% of them singletons. This clone was recorded many times. CDR1 and CDR2 (germline): LNHDA, SQIVND (reference sequence). Trimming removed 5 bases from V and 3 bases from J, with 16 bases in between. There are 15 residues in the CDR3. The sequenced sample was peripheral blood. This chain links TRBV19 with TRBJ1-2, with a weak D call TRBD1 (5 bases). This TCR came from a woman aged 60-70 years with active or convalescent COVID-19. The CDR3 region has the DNA TGTGCCAGTAGTGAATGGGCCTCGGGGGACTATGGCTACACCTTC. It codes for CASSEWASGDYGYTF.